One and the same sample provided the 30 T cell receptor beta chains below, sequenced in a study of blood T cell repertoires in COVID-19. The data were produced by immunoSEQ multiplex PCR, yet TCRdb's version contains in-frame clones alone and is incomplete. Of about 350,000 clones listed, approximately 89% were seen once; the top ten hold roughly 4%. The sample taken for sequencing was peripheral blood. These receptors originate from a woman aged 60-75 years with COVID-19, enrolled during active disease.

The CDR3 sequence: CASSDTGDVAQPQHF. The CDR3 region has the DNA TGTGCCAGTAGCGATACAGGGGATGTGGCTCAGCCCCAGCATTTT. This chain joins TRBV19 and TRBJ1-5; the match to TRBD1 covers 7 bases. CDR3 length equals 15 residues. The V gene's germline CDR1 is LNHDA and CDR2 SQIVND (reference sequence). V shed 6 bases, J shed 6 bases, and the junction held 11 bases outside the gene matches.

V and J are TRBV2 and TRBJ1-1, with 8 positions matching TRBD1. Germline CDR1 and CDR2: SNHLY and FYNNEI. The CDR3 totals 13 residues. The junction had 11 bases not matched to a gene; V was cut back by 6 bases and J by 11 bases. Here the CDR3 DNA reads TGTGCCAGCAGGGACGACAGGGGCCGGTCTGCTTTCTTT. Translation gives CASRDDRGRSAFF.

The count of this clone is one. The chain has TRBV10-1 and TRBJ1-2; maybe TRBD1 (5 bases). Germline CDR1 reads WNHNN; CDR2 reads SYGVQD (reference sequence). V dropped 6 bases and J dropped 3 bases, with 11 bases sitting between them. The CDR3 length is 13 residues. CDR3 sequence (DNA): TGCGCCAGCAGCAAGGAACAGGACTATGGCTACACCTTC. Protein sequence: CASSKEQDYGYTF.

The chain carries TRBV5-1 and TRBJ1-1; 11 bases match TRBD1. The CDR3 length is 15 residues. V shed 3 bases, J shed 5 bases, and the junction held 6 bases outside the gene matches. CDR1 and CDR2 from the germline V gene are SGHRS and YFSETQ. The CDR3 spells CASSSRGQGETEAFF. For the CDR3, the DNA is TGCGCCAGCAGCTCCAGGGGACAGGGGGAAACTGAAGCTTTCTTT.

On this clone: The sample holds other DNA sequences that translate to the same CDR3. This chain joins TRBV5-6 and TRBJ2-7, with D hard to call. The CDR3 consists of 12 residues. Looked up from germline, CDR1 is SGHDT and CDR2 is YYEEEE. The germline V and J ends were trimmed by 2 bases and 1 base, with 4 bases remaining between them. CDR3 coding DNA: TGTGCCAGCAGCTTTATTTCCTACGAGCAGTACTTC. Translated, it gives CASSFISYEQYF.

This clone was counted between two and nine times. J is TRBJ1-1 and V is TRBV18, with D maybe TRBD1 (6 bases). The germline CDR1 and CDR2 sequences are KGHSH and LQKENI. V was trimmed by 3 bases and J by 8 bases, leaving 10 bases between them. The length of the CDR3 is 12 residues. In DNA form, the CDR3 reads TGTGCCAGCTCACCGAAGGGGGTAGAAGCTTTCTTT. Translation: CASSPKGVEAFF.

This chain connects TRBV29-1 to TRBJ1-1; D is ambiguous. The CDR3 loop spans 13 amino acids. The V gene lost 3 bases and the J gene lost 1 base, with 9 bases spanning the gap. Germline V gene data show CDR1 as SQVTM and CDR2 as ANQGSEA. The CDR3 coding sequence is TGCAGCGTTGATGAGGGCCCGAACACTGAAGCTTTCTTT. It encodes CSVDEGPNTEAFF. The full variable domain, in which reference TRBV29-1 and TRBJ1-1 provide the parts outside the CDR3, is SAVISQKPSRDICQRGTSLTIQCQVDSQVTMMFWYRQQPGQSLTLIATANQGSEATYESGFVIDKFPISRPNLTFSTLTVSNMSPEDSSIYLCSVDEGPNTEAFFGQGTRLTVV.

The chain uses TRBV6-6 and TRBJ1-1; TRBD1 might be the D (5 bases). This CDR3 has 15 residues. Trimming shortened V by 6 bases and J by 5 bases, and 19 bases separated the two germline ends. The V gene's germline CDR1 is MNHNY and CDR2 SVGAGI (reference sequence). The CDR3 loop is CASSPGREIWTEAFF. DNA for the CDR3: TGTGCCAGCAGCCCAGGGAGGGAGATTTGGACTGAAGCTTTCTTT.

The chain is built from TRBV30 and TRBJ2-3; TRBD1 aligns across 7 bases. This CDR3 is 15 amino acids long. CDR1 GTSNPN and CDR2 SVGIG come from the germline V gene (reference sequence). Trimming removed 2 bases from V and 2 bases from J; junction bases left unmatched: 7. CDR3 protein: CAWSILGQFTDTQYF. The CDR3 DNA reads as TGTGCCTGGAGTATACTGGGACAGTTCACAGATACGCAGTATTTT.

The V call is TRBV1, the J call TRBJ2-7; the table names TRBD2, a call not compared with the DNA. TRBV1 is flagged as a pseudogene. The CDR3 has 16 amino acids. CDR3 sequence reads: CTSSQVGDFYSYEQYF. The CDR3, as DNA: TGCACCAGCAGCCAAGTCGGGGACTTCTACTCCTACGAGCAGTACTTC.

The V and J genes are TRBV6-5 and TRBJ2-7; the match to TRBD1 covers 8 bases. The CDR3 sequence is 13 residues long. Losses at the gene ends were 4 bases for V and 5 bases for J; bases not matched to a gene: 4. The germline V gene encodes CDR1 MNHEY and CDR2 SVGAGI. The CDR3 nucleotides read TGTGCCAGCAGTTCGACAGGGGTCCACGAGCAGTACTTC. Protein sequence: CASSSTGVHEQYF.

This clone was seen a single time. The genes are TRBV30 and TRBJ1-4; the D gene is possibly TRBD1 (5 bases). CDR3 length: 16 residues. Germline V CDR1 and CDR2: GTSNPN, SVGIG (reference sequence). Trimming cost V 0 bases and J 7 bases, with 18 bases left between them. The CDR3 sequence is CAWSVTLRGNGEKLFF. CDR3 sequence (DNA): TGTGCCTGGAGTGTAACCCTAAGGGGCAACGGTGAAAAACTGTTTTTT.

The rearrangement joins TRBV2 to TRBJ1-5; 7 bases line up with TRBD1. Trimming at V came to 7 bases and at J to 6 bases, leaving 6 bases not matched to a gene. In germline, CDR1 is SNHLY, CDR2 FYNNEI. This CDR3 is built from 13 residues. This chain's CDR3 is CASKIQGGQPQHF. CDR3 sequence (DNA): TGTGCCAGCAAGATTCAGGGGGGTCAGCCCCAGCATTTT.

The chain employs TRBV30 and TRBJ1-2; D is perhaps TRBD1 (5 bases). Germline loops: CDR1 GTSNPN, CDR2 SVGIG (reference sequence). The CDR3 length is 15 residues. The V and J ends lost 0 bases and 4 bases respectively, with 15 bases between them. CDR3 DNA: TGTGCCTGGAGTGTACGGCGGGGGATCCTCTATGGCTACACCTTC. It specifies CAWSVRRGILYGYTF.

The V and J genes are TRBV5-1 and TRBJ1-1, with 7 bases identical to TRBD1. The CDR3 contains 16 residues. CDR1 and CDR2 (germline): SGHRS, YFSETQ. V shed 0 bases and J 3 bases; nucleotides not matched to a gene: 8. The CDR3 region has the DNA TGCGCCAGCAGCTTGGTTGGCGGCAGGGGGGACACTGAAGCTTTCTTT. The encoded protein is CASSLVGGRGDTEAFF.

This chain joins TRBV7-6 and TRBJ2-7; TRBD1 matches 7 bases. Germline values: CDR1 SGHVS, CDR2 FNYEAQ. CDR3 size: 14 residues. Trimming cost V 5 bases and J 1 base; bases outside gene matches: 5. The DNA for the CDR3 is TGTGCCAGCAGCGGCTCGGGACAGTCCTACGAGCAGTACTTC. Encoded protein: CASSGSGQSYEQYF.

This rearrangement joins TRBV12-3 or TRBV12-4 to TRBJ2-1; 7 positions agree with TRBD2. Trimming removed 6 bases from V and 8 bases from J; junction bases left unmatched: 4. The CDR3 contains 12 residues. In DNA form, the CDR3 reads TGTGCCAGCAGGCCGCGGGGGTATGAGCAGTTCTTC. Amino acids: CASRPRGYEQFF.

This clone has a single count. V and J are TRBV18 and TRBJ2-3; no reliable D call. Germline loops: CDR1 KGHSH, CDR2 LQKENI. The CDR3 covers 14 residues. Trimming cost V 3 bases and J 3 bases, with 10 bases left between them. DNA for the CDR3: TGTGCCAGCTCACCCACGGCAGCGACAGATACGCAGTATTTT. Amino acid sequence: CASSPTAATDTQYF. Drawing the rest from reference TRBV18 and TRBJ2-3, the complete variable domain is NAGVMQNPRHLVRRRGQEARLRCSPMKGHSHVYWYRQLPEEGLKFMVYLQKENIIDESGMPKERFSAEFPKEGPSILRIQQVVRGDSAAYFCASSPTAATDTQYFGPGTRLTVL.

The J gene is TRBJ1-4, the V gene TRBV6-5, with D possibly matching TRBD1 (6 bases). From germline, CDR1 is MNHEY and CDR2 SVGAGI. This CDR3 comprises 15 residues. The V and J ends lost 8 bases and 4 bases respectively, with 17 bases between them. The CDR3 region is CASRGGLAFNEKLFF. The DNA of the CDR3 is TGTGCCAGCCGCGGGGGGCTAGCATTTAATGAAAAACTGTTTTTT.

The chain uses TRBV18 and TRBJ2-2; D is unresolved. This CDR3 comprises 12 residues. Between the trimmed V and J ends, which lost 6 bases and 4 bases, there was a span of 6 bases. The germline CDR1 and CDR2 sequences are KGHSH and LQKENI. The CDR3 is CASSGSTGELFF. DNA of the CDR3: TGTGCCAGCTCCGGTTCCACCGGGGAGCTGTTTTTT.

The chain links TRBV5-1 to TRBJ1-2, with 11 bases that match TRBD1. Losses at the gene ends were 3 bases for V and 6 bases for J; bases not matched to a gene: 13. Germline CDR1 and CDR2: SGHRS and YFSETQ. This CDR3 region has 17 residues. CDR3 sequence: CASSWDPGQGGFNGYTF. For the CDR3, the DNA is TGCGCCAGCAGCTGGGATCCGGGACAGGGGGGTTTTAATGGCTACACCTTC.

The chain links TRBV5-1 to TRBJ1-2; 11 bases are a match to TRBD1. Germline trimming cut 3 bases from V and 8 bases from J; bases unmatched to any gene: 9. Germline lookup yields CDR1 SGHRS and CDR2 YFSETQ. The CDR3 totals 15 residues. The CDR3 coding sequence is TGCGCCAGCAGCTATGACGGGACAGGGGGACGGGGCTACACCTTC. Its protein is CASSYDGTGGRGYTF.

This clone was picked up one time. CDR3 in DNA: TGCGCCAGCAGCCCCTCGGTCAGGACAGACACTGAAGCTTTCTTT. Its translation: CASSPSVRTDTEAFF. The chain recombines TRBV5-1 with TRBJ1-1; D is possibly TRBD1 (6 bases). Deletions cut 4 bases from V and 3 bases from J, with 16 bases between. The V gene's germline CDR1 is SGHRS and CDR2 YFSETQ. The CDR3 is made up of 15 amino acids.

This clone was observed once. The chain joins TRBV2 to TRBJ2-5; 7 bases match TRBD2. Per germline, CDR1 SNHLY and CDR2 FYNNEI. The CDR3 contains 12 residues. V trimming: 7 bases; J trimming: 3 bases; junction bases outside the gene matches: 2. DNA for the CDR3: TGTGCCAGCAAAGCGGGGAAAGAGACCCAGTACTTC. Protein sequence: CASKAGKETQYF. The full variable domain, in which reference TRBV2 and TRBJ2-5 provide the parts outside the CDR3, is EPEVTQTPSHQVTQMGQEVILRCVPISNHLYFYWYRQILGQKVEFLVSFYNNEISEKSEIFDDQFSVERPDGSNFTLKIRSTKLEDSAMYFCASKAGKETQYFGPGTRLLVL.

The CDR3 spells CASSKDRDQPQHF. The CDR3, as DNA: TGTGCCAGTAGTAAAGACAGGGATCAGCCCCAGCATTTT. J is TRBJ1-5 and V is TRBV19; 7 bases agree with TRBD1. Germline loops: CDR1 LNHDA, CDR2 SQIVND (reference sequence). This CDR3 has 13 residues. Trimming removed 4 bases from V and 5 bases from J; junction bases left unmatched: 2.

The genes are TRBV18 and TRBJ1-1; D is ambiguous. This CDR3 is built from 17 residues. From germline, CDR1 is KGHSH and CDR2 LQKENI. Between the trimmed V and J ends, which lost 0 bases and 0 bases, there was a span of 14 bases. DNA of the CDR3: TGTGCCAGCTCACCACCGACACAGAGTTCCATGAACACTGAAGCTTTCTTT. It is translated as CASSPPTQSSMNTEAFF.

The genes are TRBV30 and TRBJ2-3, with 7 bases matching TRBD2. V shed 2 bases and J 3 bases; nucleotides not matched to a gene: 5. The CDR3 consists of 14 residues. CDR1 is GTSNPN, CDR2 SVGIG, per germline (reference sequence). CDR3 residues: CAWSPGGPTDTQYF. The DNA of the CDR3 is TGTGCCTGGAGTCCGGGGGGACCTACAGATACGCAGTATTTT.

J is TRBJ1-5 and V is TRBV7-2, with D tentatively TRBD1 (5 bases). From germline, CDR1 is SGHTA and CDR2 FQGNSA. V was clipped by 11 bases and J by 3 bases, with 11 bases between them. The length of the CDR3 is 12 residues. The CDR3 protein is CASNRINQPQHF. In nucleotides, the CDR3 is TGTGCCTCGAACAGGATCAATCAGCCCCAGCATTTT.

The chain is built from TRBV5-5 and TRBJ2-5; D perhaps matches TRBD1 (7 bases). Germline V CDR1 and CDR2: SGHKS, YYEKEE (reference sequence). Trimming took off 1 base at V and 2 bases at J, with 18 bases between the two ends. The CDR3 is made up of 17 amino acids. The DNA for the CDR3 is TGTGCCAGCAGCTTGCGGGCAGGGGGGAACCTTCAAGAGACCCAGTACTTC. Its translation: CASSLRAGGNLQETQYF.

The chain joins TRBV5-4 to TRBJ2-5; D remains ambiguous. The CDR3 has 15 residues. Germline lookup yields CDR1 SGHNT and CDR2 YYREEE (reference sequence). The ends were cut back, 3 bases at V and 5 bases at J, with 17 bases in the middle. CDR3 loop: CASSSRVESMETQYF. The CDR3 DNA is TGTGCCAGCAGCTCCCGGGTAGAGAGTATGGAGACCCAGTACTTC.